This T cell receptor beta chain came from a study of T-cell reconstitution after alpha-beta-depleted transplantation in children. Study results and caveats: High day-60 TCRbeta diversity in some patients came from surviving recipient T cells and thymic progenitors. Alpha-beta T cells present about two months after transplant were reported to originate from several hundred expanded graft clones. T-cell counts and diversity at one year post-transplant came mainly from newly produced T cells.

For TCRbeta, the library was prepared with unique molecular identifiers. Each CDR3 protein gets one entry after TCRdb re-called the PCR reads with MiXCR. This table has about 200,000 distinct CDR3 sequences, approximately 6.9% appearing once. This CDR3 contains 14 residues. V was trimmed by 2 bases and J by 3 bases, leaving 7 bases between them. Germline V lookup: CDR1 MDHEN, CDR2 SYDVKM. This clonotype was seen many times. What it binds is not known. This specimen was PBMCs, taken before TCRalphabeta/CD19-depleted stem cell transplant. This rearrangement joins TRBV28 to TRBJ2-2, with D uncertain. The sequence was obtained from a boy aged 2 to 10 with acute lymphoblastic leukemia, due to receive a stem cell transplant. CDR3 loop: CASSLELYTGELFF. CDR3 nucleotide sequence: TGTGCCAGCAGTTTAGAACTGTACACCGGGGAGCTGTTTTTT.